This T cell receptor (beta chain) was sequenced in a study of CD8+CD57+ T cells in acquired aplastic anemia. Study-level information: Mean DNA quantity obtained from sorted CD4+ and CD8+ cells was about 3.2 ug. General observations from the study: Around 29 CD8+ CDR3 sequences were shared between patients and controls. Simpson's diversity of CD8+ cells was not significantly different in patients compared with controls.

The V end lost 7 bases, the J end lost 8 bases, and 17 bases lay between the germline ends. This CDR3 spans 13 amino acids. As for this clonotype: Its antigen is unknown.

The template for TCR beta VDJ and CDR3 sequence profiling was genomic DNA. TCRdb passed the reads through MiXCR, listing each CDR3 protein once. The table shows 35,000 to 50,000 distinct CDR3 sequences, with approximately 71% occurring only once. Source material: sorted CD4+, CD8+, or CD8+CD57+ T cells (not recorded which) from PBMCs. The V and J genes are TRBV12-3 or TRBV12-4 and TRBJ1-2; D possibly corresponds to TRBD1 (5 bases). The sequence came from a human donor in good health, serving as a control. CDR3 in DNA: TGTGCCAGCACCATCATGGGGGGAAAGGGCTACACCTTC. Its translation: CASTIMGGKGYTF.